These T cell receptor beta chains were read from a single sample in a study of T cells after yellow fever vaccination. TCRdb ran MiXCR on the 5' RACE reads and lists one entry per CDR3 protein. The top ten clones hold about 0.61% of a sample with 110,000 to 150,000 distinct CDR3 sequences, 6.6% of them seen once. Sequenced material: CD4+ T cells sorted from PBMCs, taken 10 days after the yellow fever booster vaccination. These receptors were collected from a man aged 30-40 years who received the YFV17D yellow fever vaccine. Each CDR3 is given with its conserved first and last residue. A D gene is named only where the DNA matches it firmly. Only some rows state a clone size, as once, few, many or a class for expanded clones.

>many|TRBV5-4|TRBJ2-3|NA
CASSPVASSTDTQYF
TGTGCCAGCTCCCCAGTTGCGTCGAGCACAGATACGCAGTATTTT
>many|TRBV7-2|TRBJ2-7|NA
CASSLNRAEQYF
TGTGCCAGCAGCTTAAACCGGGCCGAGCAGTACTTC
>NA|TRBV6-5|TRBJ2-5|TRBD1
CASSYSRTGGWETQYF
TGTGCCAGCAGTTACTCGCGGACAGGCGGATGGGAGACCCAGTACTTC
>many|TRBV29-1|TRBJ1-2|TRBD1
CSVRQGGVGYTF
TGCAGCGTTAGACAGGGTGGGGTTGGCTACACCTTC
>NA|TRBV11-2|TRBJ2-2|NA
CASSLSSRSPPFTGELFF
TGTGCCAGCAGCTTAAGTTCCCGATCACCACCTTTCACCGGGGAGCTGTTTTTT
>NA|TRBV7-2|TRBJ2-5|NA
CASSQKAGETQYF
TGTGCCAGCAGCCAAAAAGCGGGAGAGACCCAGTACTTC
>many|TRBV3-1|TRBJ1-5|NA
CASSQAGHMHF
TGTGCCAGCAGCCAGGCGGGGCATATGCATTTT
>many|TRBV7-9|TRBJ2-3|NA
CASSAGPDTQYF
TGTGCCAGCAGCGCGGGACCAGATACGCAGTATTTT
>NA|TRBV29-1|TRBJ1-1|TRBD1
CSVEDLWDRGAFF
TGCAGCGTTGAAGATCTATGGGACAGGGGAGCTTTCTTT
>many|TRBV7-2|TRBJ2-3|TRBD2
CASSPTSGRTDTQYF
TGTGCCAGCAGCCCCACTAGCGGGAGGACAGATACGCAGTATTTT
>many|TRBV27|TRBJ2-1|TRBD2
CASTRGGTPNEQFF
TGTGCCAGCACGCGGGGAGGGACCCCCAATGAGCAGTTCTTC
>many|TRBV11-3|TRBJ2-3|NA
CASSFGGTDTQYF
TGTGCCAGCAGCTTCGGGGGCACAGATACGCAGTATTTT
>NA|TRBV5-4|TRBJ2-7|NA
CASSSRDAGYEQYF
TGTGCCAGCAGCTCCCGGGACGCAGGCTACGAGCAGTACTTC
>many|TRBV7-2|TRBJ2-7|TRBD2
CASSLGGRTSYEQYF
TGTGCCAGCAGCTTGGGCGGGAGGACCTCCTACGAGCAGTACTTC
>few|TRBV20-1|TRBJ2-1|TRBD2
CSARERTSGTNEQFF
TGCAGTGCTAGAGAGAGGACTAGCGGGACCAATGAGCAGTTCTTC
>NA|TRBV12-3/TRBV12-4|TRBJ2-7|NA
CASSWGQGGYEQYF
TGTGCCAGCAGTTGGGGCCAGGGGGGATACGAGCAGTACTTC
>many|TRBV7-2|TRBJ2-1|TRBD2
CASSFSGLAGAREQFF
TGTGCCAGCAGCTTCTCGGGACTAGCGGGAGCACGTGAGCAGTTCTTC
>many|TRBV7-9|TRBJ2-1|TRBD2
CASSYGTRKNEQFF
TGTGCCAGCAGCTATGGGACTAGGAAAAATGAGCAGTTCTTC
>many|TRBV29-1|TRBJ1-1|TRBD1
CSAQGQGVGTEAFF
TGCAGCGCCCAGGGACAGGGGGTCGGCACTGAAGCTTTCTTT
>few|TRBV3-1|TRBJ2-3|NA
CASSQPGRLSTDTQYF
TGTGCCAGCAGCCAGCCGGGGCGGTTAAGCACAGATACGCAGTATTTT
>few|TRBV5-1|TRBJ2-3|NA
CASSLGQATDTQYF
TGCGCCAGCAGCTTGGGTCAAGCTACAGATACGCAGTATTTT
>few|TRBV5-1|TRBJ2-5|TRBD1
CASRDRGETQYF
TGCGCCAGCAGGGACAGGGGGGAGACCCAGTACTTC
>many|TRBV28|TRBJ1-5|NA
CASSFFRGSNQPQHF
TGTGCCAGCAGTTTTTTCCGGGGTAGCAATCAGCCCCAGCATTTT
>many|TRBV5-6|TRBJ1-3|NA
CASSFGQVSGNTIYF
TGTGCCAGCAGCTTCGGTCAGGTCTCTGGAAACACCATATATTTT
>many|TRBV20-1|TRBJ2-2|NA
CSAKTMDNTGELFF
TGCAGTGCTAAGACCATGGACAACACCGGGGAGCTGTTTTTT
>many|TRBV7-2|TRBJ2-5|NA
CASSPVGGETQYF
TGTGCCAGCAGCCCAGTGGGCGGAGAGACCCAGTACTTC
>many|TRBV10-1|TRBJ2-2|NA
CASSDLGDLGTGELFF
TGCGCCAGCAGTGACCTCGGGGATTTAGGGACCGGGGAGCTGTTTTTT
>many|TRBV29-1|TRBJ2-5|NA
CSVGPDQETQYF
TGCAGCGTTGGTCCGGATCAAGAGACCCAGTACTTC
>many|TRBV4-1|TRBJ2-5|NA
CASSLSEGLQETQYF
TGCGCCAGCAGCCTAAGCGAGGGACTCCAAGAGACCCAGTACTTC
>many|TRBV7-2|TRBJ2-3|NA
CASSLGQIEYTDTQYF
TGTGCCAGCAGCTTGGGCCAGATTGAATACACAGATACGCAGTATTTT
>many|TRBV12-3/TRBV12-4|TRBJ2-3|TRBD2
CASSRSAGDRDTQYF
TGTGCCAGCAGCCGATCTGCGGGAGATCGAGATACGCAGTATTTT
>many|TRBV10-3|TRBJ2-7|TRBD1
CATSDRDHPYEQYF
TGTGCCACATCGGACAGGGATCATCCCTACGAGCAGTACTTC
>many|TRBV20-1|TRBJ2-2|NA
CSARAAGTGELFF
TGCAGTGCTAGAGCTGCCGGCACCGGGGAGCTGTTTTTT
>few|TRBV5-1|TRBJ2-3|TRBD2
CASSLGGLAQSTDTQYF
TGCGCCAGCAGCTTGGGGGGACTAGCACAGAGCACAGATACGCAGTATTTT
>NA|TRBV9|TRBJ2-3|TRBD2
CSSSSSGSGRGADTQYF
TGTTCCAGCAGCTCGTCGGGTAGCGGGAGGGGCGCAGATACGCAGTATTTT
>NA|TRBV3-1|TRBJ2-2|NA
CASTNTGELFF
TGTGCCAGCACCAATACCGGGGAGCTGTTTTTT
>few|TRBV5-1|TRBJ2-4|NA
CASSLAVGGISKNIQYF
TGCGCCAGCAGCTTGGCCGTGGGGGGAATATCCAAAAACATTCAGTACTTC
>many|TRBV29-1|TRBJ2-4|TRBD2
CSVHIREGPLNIQYF
TGCAGCGTTCACATTCGGGAGGGACCTTTAAACATTCAGTACTTC
>many|TRBV28|TRBJ2-7|NA
CASSLSLRQVYEQYF
TGTGCCAGCAGTTTATCCCTGCGACAGGTCTACGAGCAGTACTTC
>many|TRBV7-2|TRBJ2-1|NA
CASSLVAGSPNEQFF
TGTGCCAGCAGCTTAGTCGCGGGATCCCCCAATGAGCAGTTCTTC
>many|TRBV5-1|TRBJ2-3|TRBD2
CASSSLGLAADTQYF
TGCGCCAGCAGCTCCCTCGGACTAGCGGCGGATACGCAGTATTTT
>many|TRBV7-6|TRBJ2-5|NA
CASSFPGQPNSQYF
TGTGCCAGCAGCTTTCCCGGACAGCCTAATTCCCAGTACTTC
>many|TRBV9|TRBJ2-5|TRBD2
CASSVDEGLGETQYF
TGTGCCAGCAGCGTAGATGAGGGACTAGGAGAGACCCAGTACTTC
>NA|TRBV7-6|TRBJ1-2|NA
CASSSTRGGGYTF
TGTGCCAGCAGCTCCACGCGGGGTGGGGGCTACACCTTC
>many|TRBV28|TRBJ2-3|NA
CASSSHYTQYF
TGTGCCAGCAGTTCTCACTATACGCAGTATTTT
>many|TRBV5-5|TRBJ2-2|NA
CASSLGAGLTNTGELFF
TGTGCCAGCAGCTTGGGGGCGGGACTCACAAACACCGGGGAGCTGTTTTTT
>many|TRBV5-1|TRBJ2-3|TRBD1
CASSWDRGGDTQYF
TGCGCCAGCAGCTGGGACAGGGGAGGAGATACGCAGTATTTT
>many|TRBV5-6|TRBJ1-2|NA
CASSPPRRTVYGYTF
TGTGCCAGCAGCCCACCCAGGCGGACAGTCTATGGCTACACCTTC
>many|TRBV10-3|TRBJ1-1|NA
CAISGTENTEAFF
TGTGCCATCAGTGGGACGGAAAACACTGAAGCTTTCTTT
>few|TRBV5-1|TRBJ2-5|NA
CASSPQGIGETQYF
TGCGCCAGCAGCCCTCAGGGGATTGGGGAGACCCAGTACTTC
>many|TRBV7-2|TRBJ2-1|TRBD2
CATGGGFGAYNEQFF
TGTGCCACCGGCGGGGGATTCGGCGCATACAATGAGCAGTTCTTC
>many|TRBV3-1|TRBJ1-2|TRBD1
CASSSRTGLGYTF
TGTGCCAGCAGTTCCCGGACAGGGCTTGGCTACACCTTC
>many|TRBV20-1|TRBJ2-7|NA
CSASGVRRNEQYF
TGCAGTGCTTCCGGGGTCCGGAGGAACGAGCAGTACTTC
>many|TRBV20-1|TRBJ2-5|TRBD2
CSARLAGKETQYF
TGCAGTGCTAGGCTAGCGGGAAAAGAGACCCAGTACTTC
>many|TRBV9|TRBJ2-3|TRBD2
CASSVGTSGKIRTDTQYF
TGTGCCAGCAGCGTTGGGACTAGCGGGAAGATACGGACAGATACGCAGTATTTT